Below, one TCR beta chain is given with its context. Its antigen is still unknown. The source of the sample is a study of cytomegalovirus exposure and HLA in healthy donors. With 60 Vbeta and 13 Jbeta primers, the PCR was carried out. The method was immunoSEQ multiplex PCR; TCRdb's version includes in-frame clones alone and lacks a portion of them. The listing contains tens of thousands of clones. Between the trimmed V and J ends, which lost 11 bases and 1 base, there was a span of 14 bases. Germline CDR1 MNHNY, CDR2 SVGAGI (reference sequence). The CDR3 consists of 13 residues. Study findings and constraints: Some public TCRs appeared in many individuals, while most sequences were rare. The classifier was said to identify cytomegalovirus status with high specificity and sensitivity.

Source material: PBMCs. V is TRBV6-6 and J is TRBJ2-5; D might be TRBD2 (6 bases). This receptor was taken from a male donor in good health and CMV-seronegative. CDR3 amino acids: CAGRRAGQETQYF. DNA for the CDR3: TGTGCCGGGAGGAGGGCAGGCCAAGAGACCCAGTACTTC.